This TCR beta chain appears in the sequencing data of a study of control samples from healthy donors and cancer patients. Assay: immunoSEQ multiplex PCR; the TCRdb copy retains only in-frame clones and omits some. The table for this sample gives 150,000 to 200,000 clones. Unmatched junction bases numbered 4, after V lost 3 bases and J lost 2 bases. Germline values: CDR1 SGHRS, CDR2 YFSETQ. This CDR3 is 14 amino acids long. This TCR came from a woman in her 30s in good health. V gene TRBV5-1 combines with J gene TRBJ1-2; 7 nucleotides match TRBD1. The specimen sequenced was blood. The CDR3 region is CASSSRQGNYGYTF. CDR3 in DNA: TGCGCCAGCAGCTCCAGACAGGGAAACTATGGCTACACCTTC.